These 6 T cell receptor beta chains share one sample of origin, sequenced in a study of blood T cell repertoires in COVID-19 (dated by TCRdb to about 2020). Receptor amplification or capture employed the immunoSEQ multiplex PCR assay. TCRdb's version of the immuneACCESS table is confined to in-frame rearrangements and falls short of the full clone set. An unresolved V gene accounts for under half of the shortfall where checked; the remainder is of unknown origin. In all, the sample holds more than 80,000 clones, and around three quarters of those were seen once. The ten largest clones capture around 23% of the sample. The sample comprised peripheral blood. The receptors come from a woman aged 60 to 75 in a cohort sampled during active or convalescent COVID-19.

This clone came up once. The chain employs TRBV5-6 and TRBJ2-2, with D perhaps TRBD1 (5 bases). CDR1 SGHDT and CDR2 YYEEEE come from the germline V gene. The CDR3 has 13 residues. The germline V and J ends were trimmed by 4 bases and 6 bases, with 10 bases remaining between them. The DNA for the CDR3 is TGTGCCAGCAGCCATCAGGGTTCCGGGGAGCTGTTTTTT. Translation: CASSHQGSGELFF.

This chain connects TRBV5-1 to TRBJ2-3; possible D gene TRBD1, 5 bases. The CDR3 runs 14 residues. CDR1 is SGHRS, CDR2 YFSETQ, per germline. Between the trimmed V and J ends, which lost 3 bases and 5 bases, there was a span of 13 bases. Written as DNA, the CDR3 is TGCGCCAGCAGCTCCAGGGCCTCAGGAGATACGCAGTATTTT. It specifies CASSSRASGDTQYF.

The CDR3 loop reads CASSLDPPGSGTDTQYF. The CDR3 coding sequence is TGTGCCAGCAGCTTAGATCCTCCAGGGTCCGGGACAGATACGCAGTATTTT. This chain uses TRBV11-2 with TRBJ2-3, with D perhaps TRBD1 (5 bases). This CDR3 region has 17 residues. Trimming removed 0 bases at V and 3 bases at J, with 16 bases between. Germline assignment: CDR1 SGHAT and CDR2 FQNNGV. The variable domain in full, completed from reference TRBV11-2 and TRBJ2-3, reads EAGVAQSPRYKIIEKRQSVAFWCNPISGHATLYWYQQILGQGPKLLIQFQNNGVVDDSQLPKDRFSAERLKGVDSTLKIQPAKLEDSAVYLCASSLDPPGSGTDTQYFGPGTRLTVL.

CDR3 sequence (DNA): TGTGCCAGTAGTATCACGTCGGGTGGGAACTATGGCTACACCTTC. Protein: CASSITSGGNYGYTF. The chain is built from TRBV19 and TRBJ1-2, with D unclear. The CDR3 consists of 15 residues. V was trimmed by 3 bases and J by 2 bases, leaving 13 bases between them. In germline, CDR1 is LNHDA, CDR2 SQIVND (reference sequence).

This clone has only a few counts. The rearrangement joins TRBV4-1 to TRBJ2-1; possibly TRBD2 for D (5 bases). The germline V gene encodes CDR1 MGHRA and CDR2 YSYEKL. The CDR3 consists of 14 residues. V was clipped by 0 bases and J by 10 bases, with 13 bases between them. The CDR3 spells CASSQDPDREEQFF. In DNA, the CDR3 is TGCGCCAGCAGCCAAGATCCAGACCGGGAAGAGCAGTTCTTC.

Regarding this clone: The same CDR3 can be traced to other DNA sequences in this sample. The chain uses TRBV4-1 and TRBJ2-3; 8 bases are a match to TRBD1. In germline, CDR1 is MGHRA, CDR2 YSYEKL. V was clipped by 1 base and J by 2 bases; unmatched bases: 2. This CDR3 spans 15 amino acids. In nucleotides, the CDR3 is TGCGCCAGCAGCCAAGGGGACAGGTACACAGATACGCAGTATTTT. As protein: CASSQGDRYTDTQYF.